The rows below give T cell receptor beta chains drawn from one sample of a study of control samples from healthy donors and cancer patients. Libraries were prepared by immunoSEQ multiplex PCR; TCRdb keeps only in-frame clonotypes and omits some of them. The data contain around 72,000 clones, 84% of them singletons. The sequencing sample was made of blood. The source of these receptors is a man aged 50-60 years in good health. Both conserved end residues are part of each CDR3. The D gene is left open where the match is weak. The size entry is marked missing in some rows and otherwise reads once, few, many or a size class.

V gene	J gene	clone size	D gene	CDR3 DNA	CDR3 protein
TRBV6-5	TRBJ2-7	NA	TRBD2	TGTGCCAGCAGTCCTTGGACTAGCGGGACCTACGAGCAGTACTTC	CASSPWTSGTYEQYF
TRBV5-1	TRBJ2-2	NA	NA	TGCGCCAGCACTTTTCGGACAGCGAACACCGGGGAGCTGTTTTTT	CASTFRTANTGELFF
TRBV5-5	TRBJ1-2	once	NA	TGTGCCAGCAGCTTACGGACAGTCTCTCCCTATGGCTACACCTTC	CASSLRTVSPYGYTF
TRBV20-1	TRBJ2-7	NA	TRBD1	TGCAGTGCTAGTGACCCGGGACAGGTGAACTACGAGCAGTACTTC	CSASDPGQVNYEQYF
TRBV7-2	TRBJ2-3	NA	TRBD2	TGTGCCAGCAGCTGGGGACTAGCGGGAGGGCCCGTTAGCACAGATACGCAGTATTTT	CASSWGLAGGPVSTDTQYF
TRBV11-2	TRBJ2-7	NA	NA	TGTGCCAGCAGCACCCTCAGGTCCTACGAGCAGTACTTC	CASSTLRSYEQYF
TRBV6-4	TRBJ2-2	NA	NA	TGTGCCAGCAGTGACGGGACACCAACCGGGGAGCTGTTTTTT	CASSDGTPTGELFF
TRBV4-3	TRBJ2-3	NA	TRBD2	TGCGCCAGCAGCCACGAGCCTAGCGGGACAGATACGCAGTATTTT	CASSHEPSGTDTQYF
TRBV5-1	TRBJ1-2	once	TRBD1	TGCGCCAGCAGCTTCAGGGGGGAGAACTATGGCTACACCTTC	CASSFRGENYGYTF
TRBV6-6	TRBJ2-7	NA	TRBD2	TGTGCCAGCAGTTACGGCCCGAGCGGGAAGGGCGAGCAGTACTTC	CASSYGPSGKGEQYF
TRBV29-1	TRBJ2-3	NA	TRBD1	TGCAGCGCCGCGGGCAGGGGGTTAGGCACAGATACGCAGTATTTT	CSAAGRGLGTDTQYF
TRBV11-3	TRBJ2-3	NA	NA	TGTGCCAGCAGCTTAGGATGGGAGACAGATACGCAGTATTTT	CASSLGWETDTQYF
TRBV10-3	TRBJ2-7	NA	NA	TGTGCCATCAGCCGGGACACCTTTCAGTACTTC	CAISRDTFQYF
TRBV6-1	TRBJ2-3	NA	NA	TGTGCCAGCAGTGAATTAGGACAAAGCACAGATACGCAGTATTTT	CASSELGQSTDTQYF
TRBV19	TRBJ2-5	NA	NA	TGTGCCAGTAGAAAGCAGGGGCAAGAGACCCAGTACTTC	CASRKQGQETQYF
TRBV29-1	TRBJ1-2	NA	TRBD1	TGCAGCGTTGAAGAAGTAACAGGGGGCAGGGGAAACTATGGCTACACCTTC	CSVEEVTGGRGNYGYTF
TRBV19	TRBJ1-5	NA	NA	TGTGCCAGTAGATGGGAGTTCGGGCAGCCCCAGCATTTT	CASRWEFGQPQHF
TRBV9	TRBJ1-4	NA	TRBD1	TGTGCCAGCAGCACTTCTGACAGGGTTTATGAAAAACTGTTTTTT	CASSTSDRVYEKLFF
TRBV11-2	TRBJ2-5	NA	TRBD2	TGTGCCAGCCTCCCCAGGCTCCGGACTAGCGAGCAGACCCAGTACTTC	CASLPRLRTSEQTQYF
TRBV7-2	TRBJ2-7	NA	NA	TGTGCCAGCAGCTGGGGGGCAGGGCCCTACGAGCAGTACTTC	CASSWGAGPYEQYF
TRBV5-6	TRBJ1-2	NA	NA	TGTGCCAGCAGCTCCCCCCCGACGGACTATGGCTACACCTTC	CASSSPPTDYGYTF
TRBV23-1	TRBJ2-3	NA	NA	TGCGCCAGCAGTCAAGGTCCCATTGATACGCAGTATTTT	CASSQGPIDTQYF
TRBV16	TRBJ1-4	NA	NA	TGTGCCAGCAGCCTGGACCGGACACGGGAAAAACTGTTTTTT	CASSLDRTREKLFF
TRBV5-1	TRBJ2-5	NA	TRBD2	TGCGCCAGCAGCTTGGGACTAGCGGGCTACCAAGAGACCCAGTACTTC	CASSLGLAGYQETQYF
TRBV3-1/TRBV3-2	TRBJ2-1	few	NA	TGTGCCAGCAGGAGGGGAAGCAATGAGCAGTTCTTC	CASRRGSNEQFF
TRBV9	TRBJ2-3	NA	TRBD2	TGTGCCAGCAGCCTCGGGGGGGACCCCGAACTGGATACGCAGTATTTT	CASSLGGDPELDTQYF
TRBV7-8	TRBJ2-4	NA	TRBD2	TGTGCCAGCAGCCGAATCTTACCTAGCGGGAGGTCCAAAAACATTCAGTACTTC	CASSRILPSGRSKNIQYF
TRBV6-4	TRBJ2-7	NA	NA	TGTGCCAGCAGATACCGGGACGGGGACTCCTACGAGCAGTACTTC	CASRYRDGDSYEQYF
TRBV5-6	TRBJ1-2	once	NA	TGTGCCAGCAGCCCTACACAGAGTAACTATGGCTACACCTTC	CASSPTQSNYGYTF
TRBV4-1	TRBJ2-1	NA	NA	TGCGCCAGCAGCCAGATTCATTATAATGAGCAGTTCTTC	CASSQIHYNEQFF
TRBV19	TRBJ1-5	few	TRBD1	TGTGCCAGTAGTATAGAAGAGGGGGCAGGAGGTCAGCCCCAGCATTTT	CASSIEEGAGGQPQHF
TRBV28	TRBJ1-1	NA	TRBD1	TGTGCCAGCAGGGTGACAGGGAGGAACACTGAAGCTTTCTTT	CASRVTGRNTEAFF
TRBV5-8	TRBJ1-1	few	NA	TGTGCCAGCAGCTTGCGTGGACGGGGGGCTGAAGCTTTCTTT	CASSLRGRGAEAFF
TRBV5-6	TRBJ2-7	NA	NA	TGTGCCAGCAGCTTGAACCCGCGGGAGCAGTACTTC	CASSLNPREQYF
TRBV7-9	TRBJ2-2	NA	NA	TGTGCCAACAACCCGATTTTTACTGGCACCGGGGAGCTGTTTTTT	CANNPIFTGTGELFF
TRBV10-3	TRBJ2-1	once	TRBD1	TGTGCCACCAAGACGGACAGGGACTACAATGAGCAGTTCTTC	CATKTDRDYNEQFF
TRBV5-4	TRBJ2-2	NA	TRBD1	TGTGCCAGCAGCAGCGACAGGGACACCGGGGAGCTGTTTTTT	CASSSDRDTGELFF
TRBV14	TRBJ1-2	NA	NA	TGTGCCAGCAGCCAAGACGGACTCTACTATGGCTACACCTTC	CASSQDGLYYGYTF
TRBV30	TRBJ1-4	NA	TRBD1	TGTGCCTGGAGCCCGACAGGGGTGGGGGAAAAACTGTTTTTT	CAWSPTGVGEKLFF
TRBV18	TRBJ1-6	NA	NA	TGTGCCAGCTCACCACGCGCAGGTGATTCCTATAATTCACCCCTCCACTTT	CASSPRAGDSYNSPLHF
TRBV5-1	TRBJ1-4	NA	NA	TGCGCCAGCAGGTTTGGGACAAGTGCAACTAATGAAAAACTGTTTTTT	CASRFGTSATNEKLFF
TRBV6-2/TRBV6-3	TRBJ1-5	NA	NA	TGTGCCAGCAGTTACAGTAGCAATCAGCCCCAGCATTTT	CASSYSSNQPQHF
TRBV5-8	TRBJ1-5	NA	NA	TGTGCCAGCCAAGGATCCAATCAGCCCCAGCATTTT	CASQGSNQPQHF
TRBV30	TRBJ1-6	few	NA	TGTGCCTGGACGGGAGGAGGGCATTCACCCCTCCACTTT	CAWTGGGHSPLHF
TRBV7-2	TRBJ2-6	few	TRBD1	TGTGCCAGCAGCTCGACAGGGTATGGGGCCAACGTCCTGACTTTC	CASSSTGYGANVLTF
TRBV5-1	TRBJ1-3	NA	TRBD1	TGCGCCAGCAGCTTGGTCCAGGGGGGAGGAAACACCATATATTTT	CASSLVQGGGNTIYF